This T cell receptor (beta chain) was retrieved from a study of cytomegalovirus exposure and HLA in healthy donors. Study at large: The study's early data release held approximately 91 million unique TCRs from HLA-typed donors. Study outcomes and limitations: Both high specificity and high sensitivity reportedly marked the classifier's diagnosis of cytomegalovirus status. In a later analysis, common viral pathogens appeared linked to several of the most significant clusters.

A note on this clone: Its antigen is currently unknown.

It was with 60 Vbeta and 13 Jbeta primers that the PCR ran. Libraries were prepared by immunoSEQ multiplex PCR; TCRdb keeps only in-frame clonotypes and omits some of them. In the table there are around 130,000 clones, 78% of which are singletons. These donors, healthy bone marrow donors, were studied. The receptor was derived from a woman between 18 and 29 years old in good health and CMV-seronegative. Sequencing was done on a sample of PBMCs.

The chain's CDR3 is CASSESPGGETQYF. Here the CDR3 DNA reads TGTGCCAGCAGTGAATCCCCAGGTGGGGAGACCCAGTACTTC. The chain is built from TRBV25-1 and TRBJ2-5; the D is unclear. The CDR3 is 14 amino acids. Between the trimmed V and J ends, which lost 1 base and 5 bases, there was a span of 11 bases. CDR1 and CDR2 (germline): MGHDK, SYGVNS.